One sample yielded the 24 T cell receptor beta chains listed below, sequenced in a study of blood T cell repertoires in COVID-19. Clones were sequenced by immunoSEQ multiplex PCR, and TCRdb holds only the in-frame ones, with some missing. The sample holds almost 400,000 clones, roughly nine tenths seen once. Specimen: PBMCs or T cells enriched from blood (not recorded which). Receptors originate from a woman aged 30 to 39 who had recovered from COVID-19.

J is TRBJ1-1 and V is TRBV6-5; D perhaps matches TRBD1 (5 bases). The CDR3 has 16 residues. CDR1 is MNHEY, CDR2 SVGAGI, per germline. Between the trimmed V and J ends, which lost 2 bases and 1 base, there was a span of 14 bases. CDR3 bases: TGTGCCAGCAGTTACCCAGGGTTAGAAGGGAACACTGAAGCTTTCTTT. This encodes CASSYPGLEGNTEAFF.

In this sample, this clone turned up once. The chain employs TRBV24-1 and TRBJ2-7, with D possibly TRBD2 on 5 matching bases. The germline CDR1 and CDR2 sequences are KGHDR and SFDVKD. The CDR3 runs to 14 residues. The V end was cut by 9 bases, the J end by 2 bases, with 16 bases between. This CDR3 is CATADRTLPYEQYF. The CDR3 region has the DNA TGTGCCACCGCTGACCGGACTCTTCCCTACGAGCAGTACTTC.

V and J are TRBV30 and TRBJ2-3; D is ambiguous. Germline V gives CDR1 GTSNPN, CDR2 SVGIG (reference sequence). V gave up 0 bases and J gave up 0 bases, with 13 bases separating them. The CDR3 is 16 residues long. In nucleotides, the CDR3 is TGTGCCTGGAGTGTACTTGCCGCCGCTAGCACAGATACGCAGTATTTT. Protein product: CAWSVLAAASTDTQYF.

The chain couples TRBV7-9 to TRBJ2-1; D is undetermined. Per the germline V gene, CDR1 is SEHNR and CDR2 is FQNEAQ (reference sequence). Trimming cost V 1 base and J 10 bases, with 8 bases left between them. This CDR3 has 12 residues. The CDR3 DNA is TGTGCCAGCAGCTTAGGACTGTGGGAGCAGTTCTTC. Translating gives CASSLGLWEQFF.

The rearrangement uses TRBV7-9 and TRBJ2-2; 9 bases fit TRBD2. V lost 2 bases to trimming and J lost 6 bases; unmatched junction nucleotides: 1. Per the germline V gene, CDR1 is SEHNR and CDR2 is FQNEAQ (reference sequence). The CDR3 extends over 14 amino acids. The CDR3 coding sequence is TGTGCCAGCAGCTTACTAGCGGGGCCCGGGGAGCTGTTTTTT. Protein product: CASSLLAGPGELFF.

The V gene is TRBV4-3, the J gene TRBJ2-1; 13 nucleotides line up with TRBD2. The CDR3 loop spans 16 amino acids. Germline trimming cut 4 bases from V and 3 bases from J; bases unmatched to any gene: 3. In germline, CDR1 is LGHNA, CDR2 YSLEER. CDR3 bases: TGCGCCAGCAGCCGCACTAGCGGGGGGGACTACAATGAGCAGTTCTTC. Residues: CASSRTSGGDYNEQFF.

This clone was found once. The chain couples TRBV2 to TRBJ2-3; 10 positions match TRBD2. Germline V gene data show CDR1 as SNHLY and CDR2 as FYNNEI. V shed 2 bases, J shed 2 bases, and the junction held 7 bases outside the gene matches. The CDR3 contains 17 residues. The DNA of the CDR3 is TGTGCCAGCAGTGAATGGTCTAGCGGGAGTGACACAGATACGCAGTATTTT. Translated, it gives CASSEWSSGSDTDTQYF.

This chain uses TRBV4-3 with TRBJ1-6; D is perhaps TRBD1 (5 bases). Germline V gene lookup returns CDR1 LGHNA and CDR2 YSLEER. V was pared by 1 base and J by 9 bases, with 10 bases between. The CDR3 extends over 14 amino acids. The CDR3 is CASSQGEGLSPLHF. In nucleotides, the CDR3 is TGCGCCAGCAGCCAAGGGGAGGGACTTTCACCCCTCCACTTT.

The chain combines TRBV29-1 with TRBJ1-1; D perhaps matches TRBD1 (5 bases). The germline CDR1 and CDR2 sequences are SQVTM and ANQGSEA. The germline V and J ends were trimmed by 7 bases and 0 bases, with 12 bases remaining between them. This CDR3 comprises 13 residues. The CDR3 loop is CSADDSLNTEAFF. The CDR3 DNA sequence: TGCAGCGCCGACGACAGCCTGAACACTGAAGCTTTCTTT.

This chain links TRBV28 with TRBJ1-4; 7 nucleotides match TRBD1. The V segment lost 7 bases and the J segment 5 bases; nucleotides outside the gene matches: 4. The CDR3 sequence is 13 residues long. CDR1 and CDR2 from the germline V gene are MDHEN and SYDVKM. The CDR3 DNA follows: TGTGCCAGCACTGAACAGGGGAATGAAAAACTGTTTTTT. It yields the protein CASTEQGNEKLFF. The variable domain in full, completed from reference TRBV28 and TRBJ1-4, reads DVKVTQSSRYLVKRTGEKVFLECVQDMDHENMFWYRQDPGLGLRLIYFSYDVKMKEKGDIPEGYSVSREKKERFSLILESASTNQTSMYLCASTEQGNEKLFFGSGTQLSVL.

The chain carries TRBV9 and TRBJ1-1; TRBD1 aligns across 7 bases. This CDR3 spans 15 amino acids. Looked up from germline, CDR1 is SGDLS and CDR2 is YYNGEE. After removal of 3 bases from V and 0 bases from J, the junction contained 5 bases not matched to a gene. The CDR3 loop reads CASSAPGGMNTEAFF. In nucleotides, the CDR3 is TGTGCCAGCAGCGCCCCAGGGGGTATGAACACTGAAGCTTTCTTT.

The chain is built from TRBV18 and TRBJ2-7; D possibly corresponds to TRBD1 (5 bases). Germline assignment: CDR1 KGHSH and CDR2 LQKENI. This CDR3 is 12 amino acids long. V was cut by 6 bases and J by 7 bases, with 13 bases left in between. The CDR3 bases are TGTGCCAGCTCCTCAGGCCAGGGTGAGCAGTACTTC. Translation gives CASSSGQGEQYF.

In its sample, this clone was seen a few times. V is TRBV12-3 or TRBV12-4 and J is TRBJ2-1, with TRBD1 identical over 7 bases. The trim removed 6 bases at V and 5 bases at J, leaving 4 bases unmatched. The CDR3 length is 13 residues. Here the CDR3 DNA reads TGTGCCAGCAGGTGGGACAGCGACAATGAGCAGTTCTTC. Its protein product is CASRWDSDNEQFF.

The chain employs TRBV18 and TRBJ2-5; 7 bases agree with TRBD2. J lost 2 bases, V lost 6 bases, and 3 bases had no gene match. CDR1 is KGHSH, CDR2 LQKENI, per germline. CDR3 length equals 13 residues. In DNA form, the CDR3 reads TGTGCCAGCTCCCTCGGGGGGCAAGAGACCCAGTACTTC. Translating it yields CASSLGGQETQYF. The full variable domain, rest sourced from reference TRBV18 and TRBJ2-5, is NAGVMQNPRHLVRRRGQEARLRCSPMKGHSHVYWYRQLPEEGLKFMVYLQKENIIDESGMPKERFSAEFPKEGPSILRIQQVVRGDSAAYFCASSLGGQETQYFGPGTRLLVL.

This chain connects TRBV9 to TRBJ1-6; TRBD1 matches at 7 bases. The CDR3 is 14 residues long. From germline, CDR1 is SGDLS and CDR2 YYNGEE. Losses at the gene ends were 0 bases for V and 9 bases for J; bases not matched to a gene: 3. CDR3 residues: CASSVVPGGSPLHF. CDR3 DNA: TGTGCCAGCAGCGTAGTTCCAGGGGGTTCACCCCTCCACTTT.

CDR3 coding DNA: TGTGCCAGCAGCTTAGTACCACCCGGGACAGGGAGCTCCTACGAGCAGTACTTC. This encodes CASSLVPPGTGSSYEQYF. J is TRBJ2-7 and V is TRBV7-4; 9 positions agree with TRBD1. Per the germline V gene, CDR1 is SGHVT and CDR2 is SQSDAQ. V was pared by 1 base and J by 0 bases, with 10 bases of the junction left unmatched. The CDR3 is 18 residues long.

Details on this clone: This specimen includes other DNA sequences encoding the same CDR3. The chain carries TRBV2 and TRBJ1-5; the D gene is possibly TRBD1 (6 bases). CDR1 and CDR2 from the germline V gene are SNHLY and FYNNEI. The CDR3 is 14 residues long. V lost 3 bases and J lost 2, with 8 bases in between. Here the CDR3 DNA reads TGTGCCAGCAGTGACAGGGGTGGCAATCAGCCCCAGCATTTT. Translated: CASSDRGGNQPQHF.

The chain links TRBV7-3 to TRBJ1-6, with D possibly being TRBD1 (6 bases). V was shortened by 7 bases and J by 5 bases, with 21 bases between the two germline ends. In germline, CDR1 is SGHTA, CDR2 FQGTGA. There are 17 residues in the CDR3. CDR3 sequence (DNA): TGTGCCAGCACCCAACCGGGGGGCTCGGGCAATAATTCACCCCTCCACTTT. Translated, it gives CASTQPGGSGNNSPLHF. The variable domain in full, completed from reference TRBV7-3 and TRBJ1-6, reads GAGVSQTPSNKVTEKGKYVELRCDPISGHTALYWYRQSLGQGPEFLIYFQGTGAADDSGLPNDRFFAVRPEGSVSTLKIQRTERGDSAVYLCASTQPGGSGNNSPLHFGNGTRLTVT.

The rearrangement uses TRBV27 and TRBJ2-7, with D perhaps matching TRBD1 (6 bases). The germline gives CDR1 MNHEY, CDR2 SMNVEV (reference sequence). The germline V and J ends were trimmed by 5 bases and 4 bases, with 15 bases remaining between them. The CDR3 is made up of 14 amino acids. The CDR3 bases are TGTGCCAGCAGTCAATGGACAGATGATTACGAGCAGTACTTC. Amino acids: CASSQWTDDYEQYF.

This clone showed up just once. The rearrangement uses TRBV2 and TRBJ2-7, with 12 bases identical to TRBD2. The germline V gene has CDR1 SNHLY and CDR2 FYNNEI. This CDR3 comprises 17 residues. After removal of 3 bases from V and 0 bases from J, the junction contained 6 bases not matched to a gene. The DNA for the CDR3 is TGTGCCAGCAGTGACCTTCTAGCGGGAGGGTCCTCCTACGAGCAGTACTTC. Amino acids: CASSDLLAGGSSYEQYF.

The V and J genes are TRBV2 and TRBJ1-1; 7 bases agree with TRBD1. The CDR3 consists of 13 residues. The germline CDR1 and CDR2 sequences are SNHLY and FYNNEI. V gave up 7 bases and J gave up 1 base; unmatched junction bases: 3. CDR3 coding DNA: TGTGCCAGCAAAGGACAGGCGAACACTGAAGCTTTCTTT. This gives the protein CASKGQANTEAFF.

V gene TRBV5-4 combines with J gene TRBJ1-1; no reliable D call. CDR3 size: 12 residues. Trimming stripped 4 bases from V and 4 bases from J, with 8 bases between. Germline V gene sequence: CDR1 SGHNT, CDR2 YYREEE (reference sequence). As DNA, the CDR3 is TGTGCCAGCAGCCCCCCGGGCACTGAAGCTTTCTTT. This codes for CASSPPGTEAFF.

The chain links TRBV5-1 to TRBJ1-1, with TRBD1 as a possible D gene (6 bases). V was trimmed by 4 bases and J by 7 bases, leaving 20 bases between them. Germline CDR1 is SGHRS and CDR2 is YFSETQ. The CDR3 totals 15 residues. DNA of the CDR3: TGCGCCAGCAGCGGCCGATCAGGGGAAGTGGGTGAAGCTTTCTTT. Its protein is CASSGRSGEVGEAFF. Filled out from reference TRBV5-1 and TRBJ1-1, the complete variable domain reads KAGVTQTPRYLIKTRGQQVTLSCSPISGHRSVSWYQQTPGQGLQFLFEYFSETQRNKGNFPGRFSGRQFSNSRSEMNVSTLELGDSALYLCASSGRSGEVGEAFFGQGTRLTVV.

The chain combines TRBV9 with TRBJ2-5; D gene unclear. CDR1 is SGDLS, CDR2 YYNGEE, per germline. The CDR3 length is 11 residues. V gave up 3 bases and J gave up 2 bases, with 2 bases separating them. For the CDR3, the DNA is TGTGCCAGCAGCGCTCAAGAGACCCAGTACTTC. Translating gives CASSAQETQYF.